The 7 T cell receptor beta chains below were found in one sample sequenced in a study of shared clonotypes between healthy human individuals. Some clones are missing from TCRdb's copy, which holds only in-frame ones; the method was immunoSEQ multiplex PCR. The sample records about 1 million clones, approximately 68% being singletons. Sequencing was done on a sample of memory CD4+ T cells sorted from blood. As to subset: CD45RA-negative fraction. These receptors all stem from a man aged 18-30 years in good health.

This clone was recorded many times. As DNA, the CDR3 is TGTGCCAGCAGCCTAGCGGGGGGGTTGTCCAATGAGCAGTTCTTC. Translating gives CASSLAGGLSNEQFF. V and J are TRBV6-5 and TRBJ2-1, with 12 bases matching TRBD2. The CDR3 contains 15 residues. J gave up 6 bases and V 6 bases, and 6 bases lay outside the gene matches. From germline, CDR1 is MNHEY and CDR2 SVGAGI.

The chain couples TRBV2 to TRBJ2-7, with 7 bases identical to TRBD1. V lost 7 bases to trimming and J lost 5 bases; unmatched junction nucleotides: 5. Germline-derived CDR1 and CDR2 are SNHLY and FYNNEI. The CDR3 spans 12 residues. The CDR3 is CASTPDRNEQYF. The DNA for the CDR3 is TGTGCCAGCACTCCGGACAGGAACGAGCAGTACTTC.

This clone occurred once. Within the sample, other DNA sequences also encode this same CDR3. The chain uses TRBV4-3 and TRBJ1-4, with 11 bases matching TRBD1. The germline CDR1 and CDR2 sequences are LGHNA and YSLEER. Unmatched junction bases numbered 4, after V lost 3 bases and J lost 7 bases. The CDR3 is made up of 15 amino acids. The chain's CDR3 is CASSQAGTGGEKLFF. The CDR3 DNA sequence: TGCGCCAGCAGCCAGGCCGGGACAGGGGGTGAAAAACTGTTTTTT.

The chain carries TRBV30 and TRBJ1-1; D remains ambiguous. Deletions cut 4 bases from V and 9 bases from J, with 12 bases between. CDR3 length equals 11 residues. The germline gives CDR1 GTSNPN, CDR2 SVGIG (reference sequence). The CDR3 here is CAWKLMKKAFF. As DNA, the CDR3 is TGTGCCTGGAAATTAATGAAGAAAGCTTTCTTT.

The rearrangement links TRBV6-1 to TRBJ2-1, with D unclear. Germline V gives CDR1 MNHNS, CDR2 SASEGT. V lost 2 bases to trimming and J lost 4 bases, with 6 bases between them. The CDR3 consists of 13 residues. CDR3 nucleotides: TGTGCCAGCAGTGAACGGCGGTACAATGAGCAGTTCTTC. Translation gives CASSERRYNEQFF.

J is TRBJ2-3 and V is TRBV19, with TRBD2 matching 8 bases. This CDR3 has 14 residues. V lost 5 bases, J lost 5 bases, and 6 bases stayed unmatched. The germline gives CDR1 LNHDA, CDR2 SQIVND (reference sequence). The CDR3, as DNA: TGTGCCAGTAGTCTTGGGACTAGGGAAGATACGCAGTATTTT. Translating it yields CASSLGTREDTQYF. Together with reference TRBV19 and TRBJ2-3, the CDR3 gives the full variable domain: DGGITQSPKYLFRKEGQNVTLSCEQNLNHDAMYWYRQDPGQGLRLIYYSQIVNDFQKGDIAEGYSVSREKKESFPLTVTSAQKNPTAFYLCASSLGTREDTQYFGPGTRLTVL.

This clone was observed a single time. V usage is TRBV7-9 and J usage is TRBJ2-3; 13 bases agree with TRBD2. Germline-derived CDR1 and CDR2 are SEHNR and FQNEAQ (reference sequence). The CDR3 runs to 17 residues. The V and J ends lost 5 bases and 6 bases, in that order; junction bases with no gene match: 11. The CDR3 sequence: CASSVSAGLAGRDTQYF. CDR3 coding DNA: TGTGCCAGCAGCGTTAGCGCGGGACTAGCGGGAAGGGATACGCAGTATTTT.